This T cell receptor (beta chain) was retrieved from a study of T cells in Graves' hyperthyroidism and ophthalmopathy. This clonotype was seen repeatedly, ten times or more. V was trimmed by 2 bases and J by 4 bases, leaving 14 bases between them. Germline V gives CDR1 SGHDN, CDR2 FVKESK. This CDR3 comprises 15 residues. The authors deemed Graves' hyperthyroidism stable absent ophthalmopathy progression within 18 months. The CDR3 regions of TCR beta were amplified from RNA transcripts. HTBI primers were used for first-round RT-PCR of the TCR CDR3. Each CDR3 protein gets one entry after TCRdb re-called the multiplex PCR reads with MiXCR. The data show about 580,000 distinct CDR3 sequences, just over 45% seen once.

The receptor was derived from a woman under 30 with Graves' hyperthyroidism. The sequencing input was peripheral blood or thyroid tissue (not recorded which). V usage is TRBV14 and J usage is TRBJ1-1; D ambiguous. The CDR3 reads CASSQYGGYGTEAFF. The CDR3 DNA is TGTGCCAGCAGCCAATACGGCGGGTACGGCACTGAAGCTTTCTTT.